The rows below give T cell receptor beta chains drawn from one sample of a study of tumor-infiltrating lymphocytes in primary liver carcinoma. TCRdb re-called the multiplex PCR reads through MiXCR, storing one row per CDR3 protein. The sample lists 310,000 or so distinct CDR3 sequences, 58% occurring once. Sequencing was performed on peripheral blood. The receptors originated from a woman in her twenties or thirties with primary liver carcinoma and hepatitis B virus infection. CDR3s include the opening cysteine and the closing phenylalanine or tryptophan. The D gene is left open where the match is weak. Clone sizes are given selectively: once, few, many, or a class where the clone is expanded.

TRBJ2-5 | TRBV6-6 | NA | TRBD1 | CASSYGTGSPSRETQYF | TGTGCCAGCAGTTACGGGACAGGGTCCCCCAGTAGAGAGACCCAGTACTTC
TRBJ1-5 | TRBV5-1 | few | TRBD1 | CASRAGTGNQPQHF | TGCGCCAGCAGAGCGGGGACAGGCAATCAGCCCCAGCATTTT
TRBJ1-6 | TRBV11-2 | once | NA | CARSLEVRGGPPHF | TGCGCCAGGAGCTTAGAGGTTAGGGGCGGACCCCCCCACTTT
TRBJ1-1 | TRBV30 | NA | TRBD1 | CAWFRDSGLTEAFF | TGTGCCTGGTTCAGGGACAGCGGACTCACTGAAGCTTTCTTT
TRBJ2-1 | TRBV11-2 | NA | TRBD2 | CAISLGGRQSDDQFF | TGTGCCATCAGCTTAGGCGGGAGACAGAGTGATGATCAGTTCTTC
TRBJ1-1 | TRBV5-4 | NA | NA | CANSVTGYTEAFF | TGTGCCAACAGCGTGACGGGTTACACTGAAGCTTTCTTT
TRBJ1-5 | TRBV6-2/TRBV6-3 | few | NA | CASSYSLRHGAPNQPQHF | TGTGCCAGCAGTTACTCCCTCCGCCACGGAGCACCCAATCAGCCCCAGCATTTT
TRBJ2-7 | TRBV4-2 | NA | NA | CASSQENVAESYEQYF | TGTGCCAGCAGTCAAGAAAATGTAGCGGAGTCCTACGAGCAATACTTC
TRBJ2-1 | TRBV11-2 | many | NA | CASSLDISLGDNEQFF | TGTGCCAGCAGCTTAGATATTTCGTTGGGGGACAATGAGCAGTTCTTC
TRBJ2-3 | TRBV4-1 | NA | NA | CANSQSTRGFVNTQYF | TGCGCCAACAGTCAATCGACCAGAGGATTTGTGAATACGCAGTATTTT
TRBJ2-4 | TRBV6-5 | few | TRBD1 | CASSAMTGVKNIQYF | TGTGCCAGCAGTGCGATGACAGGGGTCAAAAACATTCAGTACTTC